This passage covers 21 T cell receptor beta chains from one sample sequenced in a study of cytomegalovirus exposure and HLA in healthy donors. The PCR employed 60 Vbeta primers together with 13 Jbeta primers. Generated by immunoSEQ multiplex PCR, the TCRdb table keeps only in-frame clones and is missing some. The sample shows around 270,000 clones, roughly 80% of them seen only once. The sample taken for sequencing was PBMCs. The receptors originated from a girl aged 2-10 years in good health and CMV-seronegative.

This clone was counted a single time. In DNA, the CDR3 is TGTGCCAGCAGCTTTTTAGGGGCCTATAGCTCTGGAAACACCATATATTTT. This codes for CASSFLGAYSSGNTIYF. The chain combines TRBV5-5 with TRBJ1-3, with a tentative D call TRBD1 (5 bases). The germline V and J ends were trimmed by 2 bases and 0 bases, with 15 bases remaining between them. There are 17 residues in the CDR3. Germline assignment: CDR1 SGHKS and CDR2 YYEKEE (reference sequence).

Regarding this clone: Other DNA sequences in this sample translate to the same CDR3. J is TRBJ1-1 and V is TRBV9; 7 positions match TRBD1. CDR1 and CDR2 from the germline V gene are SGDLS and YYNGEE. Trimming took 4 bases from V and 8 from J; bases not matched to a gene: 11. The CDR3 is made up of 14 amino acids. This CDR3 is CASSPPTGRTEAFF. The CDR3 bases are TGTGCCAGCAGCCCACCGACAGGGAGGACCGAAGCTTTCTTT.

The chain uses TRBV5-1 and TRBJ2-4; D not resolved. V was clipped by 2 bases and J by 6 bases, with 15 bases between them. Looked up from germline, CDR1 is SGHRS and CDR2 is YFSETQ. The length of the CDR3 is 15 residues. CDR3 bases: TGCGCCAGCAGCTTCGCTGCGTCCGGTGGAAACATTCAGTACTTC. It yields the protein CASSFAASGGNIQYF.

The rearrangement links TRBV7-3 to TRBJ2-2, with 9 bases lining up with TRBD1. The V segment lost 5 bases and the J segment 4 bases; nucleotides outside the gene matches: 11. Germline assignment: CDR1 SGHTA and CDR2 FQGTGA. The CDR3 consists of 17 residues. The CDR3 reads CASSPGRDRAFTGELFF. The CDR3 DNA is TGTGCCAGCAGCCCGGGCCGGGACAGGGCCTTCACCGGGGAGCTGTTTTTT.

The V gene is TRBV7-9, the J gene TRBJ2-4; 11 bases fit TRBD2. The CDR3 length is 16 residues. CDR1 and CDR2 from the germline V gene are SEHNR and FQNEAQ (reference sequence). V lost 1 base, J lost 6 bases, and 5 bases stayed unmatched. The chain's CDR3 is CASSLGGTSGPNIQYF. The CDR3 coding sequence is TGTGCCAGCAGCTTAGGAGGGACTAGCGGACCAAACATTCAGTACTTC. The variable domain in full, completed from reference TRBV7-9 and TRBJ2-4, reads DTGVSQNPRHKITKRGQNVTFRCDPISEHNRLYWYRQTLGQGPEFLTYFQNEAQLEKSRLLSDRFSAERPKGSFSTLEIQRTEQGDSAMYLCASSLGGTSGPNIQYFGAGTRLSVL.

The rearrangement joins TRBV10-3 to TRBJ2-3; tentatively, D is TRBD2 (6 bases). The CDR3 consists of 15 residues. V was clipped by 1 base and J by 0 bases, with 8 bases between them. In germline, CDR1 is ENHRY, CDR2 SYGVKD. CDR3 residues: CAISELRGSTDTQYF. The CDR3 DNA reads as TGTGCCATCAGTGAGTTGCGGGGTAGCACAGATACGCAGTATTTT.

The chain has TRBV29-1 and TRBJ2-7, with 8 bases aligning to TRBD2. This CDR3 has 13 amino acids. Germline V lookup: CDR1 SQVTM, CDR2 ANQGSEA. V lost 6 bases, J lost 7 bases, and 11 bases stayed unmatched. CDR3 loop: CSVAPGGMDEQYF. The CDR3 DNA reads TGCAGCGTGGCGCCGGGGGGGATGGATGAGCAGTACTTC.

The chain is built from TRBV5-5 and TRBJ2-7, with TRBD2 matching over 8 bases. The CDR3 contains 15 residues. Per germline, CDR1 SGHKS and CDR2 YYEKEE (reference sequence). Germline trimming cut 5 bases from V and 0 bases from J; bases unmatched to any gene: 7. The CDR3 spells CASSPDSGSSYEQYF. CDR3 in DNA: TGTGCCAGCAGTCCCGACAGCGGGAGCTCCTACGAGCAGTACTTC.

The chain combines TRBV15 with TRBJ1-4; a weak D match, TRBD1 (5 bases). The V end lost 6 bases, the J end lost 7 bases, and 18 bases lay between the germline ends. This CDR3 has 15 amino acids. The germline CDR1 and CDR2 sequences are LNHNV and YYDKDF (reference sequence). In DNA, the CDR3 is TGTGCCACCAGACCGACAGACTGGATCGCTGAAAAACTGTTTTTT. It yields the protein CATRPTDWIAEKLFF.

The CDR3 DNA reads as TGTGCCAGCAGCCCATCGGGATGGACCCAGTACTTC. This gives the protein CASSPSGWTQYF. V usage is TRBV7-7 and J usage is TRBJ2-5; possibly TRBD2 for D (5 bases). Germline CDR1 SSHAT, CDR2 FNYEAQ (reference sequence). The CDR3 is 12 residues long. The V end was cut by 5 bases, the J end by 7 bases, with 11 bases between.

In its sample, this clone was seen once. This chain uses TRBV9 with TRBJ1-6; 7 nucleotides match TRBD1. V was clipped by 3 bases and J by 7 bases; unmatched bases: 7. This CDR3 is 15 amino acids long. CDR1 and CDR2 (germline): SGDLS, YYNGEE. The CDR3 nucleotides read TGTGCCAGCAGCGATAAAGGACAGGCGAATTCACCCCTCCACTTT. Protein product: CASSDKGQANSPLHF.

This rearrangement joins TRBV28 to TRBJ2-2; 9 bases map to TRBD2. The ends lost 2 bases at V and 7 bases at J; junction bases unmatched: 11. The germline gives CDR1 MDHEN, CDR2 SYDVKM. This CDR3 spans 17 amino acids. The chain's CDR3 is CASSLNRLAGDHGELFF. In DNA form, the CDR3 reads TGTGCCAGCAGTTTAAACCGATTAGCGGGAGATCACGGGGAGCTGTTTTTT.

This clone turned up a few times. The chain recombines TRBV7-2 with TRBJ1-4; D perhaps matches TRBD1 (6 bases). The CDR3 spans 15 residues. Germline V gene data show CDR1 as SGHTA and CDR2 as FQGNSA. V lost 5 bases, J lost 4 bases, and 14 bases lay in between. For the CDR3, the DNA is TGTGCCAGCAGCGTACAGGGCAGTCATAATGAAAAACTGTTTTTT. This sequence encodes CASSVQGSHNEKLFF.

The V call is TRBV7-3, the J call TRBJ2-3; D may be TRBD1 (5 bases). Germline CDR1 and CDR2: SGHTA and FQGTGA. The germline V and J ends were trimmed by 3 bases and 1 base, with 5 bases remaining between them. This CDR3 has 13 residues. CDR3 sequence: CASSFRGTDTQYF. DNA of the CDR3: TGTGCCAGCAGCTTCAGGGGCACAGATACGCAGTATTTT.

This chain connects TRBV25-1 to TRBJ2-1; D perhaps matches TRBD2 (5 bases). CDR3 length equals 16 residues. The ends were cut back, 4 bases at V and 0 bases at J, with 13 bases in the middle. Germline V gene data show CDR1 as MGHDK and CDR2 as SYGVNS. CDR3 in amino acids: CASSAWGVPSYNEQFF. The CDR3, as DNA: TGTGCCAGCAGTGCTTGGGGAGTTCCCTCCTACAATGAGCAGTTCTTC.

This chain joins TRBV5-6 and TRBJ2-1; 8 bases map to TRBD2. CDR1 and CDR2 from the germline V gene are SGHDT and YYEEEE. The CDR3 has 15 residues. Germline trimming cut 1 base from V and 5 bases from J; bases unmatched to any gene: 5. The CDR3 loop is CASSLMGTSDNEQFF. The DNA of the CDR3 is TGTGCCAGCAGCTTGATGGGGACTAGTGACAATGAGCAGTTCTTC.

This clone was seen a handful of times. This chain joins TRBV6-6 and TRBJ1-2, with a possible D match to TRBD1 (5 bases). The germline gives CDR1 MNHNY, CDR2 SVGAGI (reference sequence). Trimming cost V 0 bases and J 8 bases, with 13 bases left between them. This CDR3 region has 14 residues. For the CDR3, the DNA is TGTGCCAGCAGTTACTCCAGCCGGACACCGGGCTACACCTTC. This codes for CASSYSSRTPGYTF.

For the CDR3, the DNA is TGTGCCAGCAGTTTCCGTCGACAGGGTAGCGAAAAACTGTTTTTT. The encoded protein is CASSFRRQGSEKLFF. The J gene is TRBJ1-4, the V gene TRBV27, with TRBD1 matching over 7 bases. Unmatched junction bases numbered 9, after V lost 3 bases and J lost 8 bases. CDR1 and CDR2 (germline): MNHEY, SMNVEV (reference sequence). The CDR3 is 15 amino acids.

The V gene is TRBV10-1, the J gene TRBJ2-5, with no clear D. Near its end, the DNA agrees better with TRBJ2-7, so the J call may be wrong. Per germline, CDR1 WNHNN and CDR2 SYGVQD (reference sequence). The CDR3 extends over 14 amino acids. CDR3 in DNA: TGCGCCAGCAGTGAGTCGCCATACCACTACGAGCAGTACTTC. Its translation: CASSESPYHYEQYF.

This chain joins TRBV5-4 and TRBJ2-7; 10 positions match TRBD1. The CDR3 is 16 residues long. With 0 bases clipped from V and 2 bases from J, the junction kept 5 bases outside the gene matches. Germline-derived CDR1 and CDR2 are SGHNT and YYREEE (reference sequence). The CDR3 sequence is CASSLEPGQGPYEQYF. The CDR3 DNA reads as TGTGCCAGCAGCTTGGAACCGGGACAGGGGCCCTACGAGCAGTACTTC.

The chain uses TRBV28 and TRBJ2-7; D not certain. V shed 5 bases and J shed 6 bases, with 14 bases lying between them. The CDR3 runs to 13 residues. Germline CDR1 is MDHEN and CDR2 is SYDVKM. CDR3 sequence: CASSPPGVFEQYF. The CDR3 nucleotides read TGTGCCAGCAGTCCCCCCGGTGTTTTCGAGCAGTACTTC.